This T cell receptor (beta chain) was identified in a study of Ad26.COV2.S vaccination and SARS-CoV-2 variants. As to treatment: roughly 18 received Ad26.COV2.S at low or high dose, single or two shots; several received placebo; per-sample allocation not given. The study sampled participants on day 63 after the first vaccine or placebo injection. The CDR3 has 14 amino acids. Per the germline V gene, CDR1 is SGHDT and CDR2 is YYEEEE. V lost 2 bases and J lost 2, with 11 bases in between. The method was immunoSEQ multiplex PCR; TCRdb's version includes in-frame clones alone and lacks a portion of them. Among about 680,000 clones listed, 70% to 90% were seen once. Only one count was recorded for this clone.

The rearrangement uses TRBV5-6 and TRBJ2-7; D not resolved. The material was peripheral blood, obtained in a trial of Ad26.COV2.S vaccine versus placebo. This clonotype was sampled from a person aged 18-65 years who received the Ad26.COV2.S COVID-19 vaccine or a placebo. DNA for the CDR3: TGTGCCAGCAGCTTATCACAGCTAGCCTACGAGCAGTACTTC. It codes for CASSLSQLAYEQYF.